Shown below are 16 T cell receptor beta chains from a single sample sequenced in a study of TIL therapy for anti-PD-1-resistant metastatic lung cancer. The sample's time point: pre-treatment sample, taken before nivolumab and TIL therapy. The immunoSEQ assay was v3. Profiling relied on immunoSEQ multiplex PCR, and the TCRdb table lists in-frame clones only, not all of them. In the table there are some 50,000 clones, approximately 79% of which are singletons. The input for sequencing was blood, taken at baseline. Source of these receptors: a man aged 65 to 85 with non-small cell lung cancer.

This clone was found a few times. The gene calls are TRBV27 and TRBJ1-5, with D hard to call. The ends were cut back, 2 bases at V and 6 bases at J, with 8 bases in the middle. The CDR3 consists of 13 residues. Germline V gives CDR1 MNHEY, CDR2 SMNVEV (reference sequence). The CDR3: CASSLREGQPQHF. DNA of the CDR3: TGTGCCAGCAGTTTACGGGAAGGTCAGCCCCAGCATTTT.

The V gene is TRBV11-2, the J gene TRBJ1-4, with D possibly being TRBD1 (5 bases). The CDR3 is made up of 15 amino acids. V shed 1 base and J shed 7 bases, with 13 bases lying between them. Germline values: CDR1 SGHAT, CDR2 FQNNGV. Written as DNA, the CDR3 is TGTGCCAGCAGCTTAGCTACAGGTTCGCTTGAAAAACTGTTTTTT. Translated, it gives CASSLATGSLEKLFF. The whole variable domain, filled in from reference TRBV11-2 and TRBJ1-4, reads EAGVAQSPRYKIIEKRQSVAFWCNPISGHATLYWYQQILGQGPKLLIQFQNNGVVDDSQLPKDRFSAERLKGVDSTLKIQPAKLEDSAVYLCASSLATGSLEKLFFGSGTQLSVL.

This sequence joins TRBV4-1 and TRBJ2-7; a possible D gene is TRBD1 (6 bases). This CDR3 has 13 residues. Germline lookup yields CDR1 MGHRA and CDR2 YSYEKL. V shed 2 bases and J shed 6 bases, with 11 bases lying between them. The CDR3 nucleotides are TGCGCCAGCAGCCAACACGGACAGTTCGAGCAGTACTTC. Encoded protein: CASSQHGQFEQYF.

The V call is TRBV2, the J call TRBJ2-1; the match to TRBD2 covers 9 bases. The germline V gene encodes CDR1 SNHLY and CDR2 FYNNEI. This CDR3 spans 14 amino acids. V lost 4 bases to trimming and J lost 6 bases; unmatched junction nucleotides: 4. This chain's CDR3 is CASSGLAVFNEQFF. The CDR3 DNA sequence: TGTGCCAGCAGTGGACTAGCGGTTTTCAATGAGCAGTTCTTC.

The V and J genes are TRBV7-9 and TRBJ1-2; 10 bases match TRBD1. Germline assignment: CDR1 SEHNR and CDR2 FQNEAQ (reference sequence). This CDR3 is built from 18 residues. The ends lost 1 base at V and 3 bases at J; junction bases unmatched: 11. The CDR3 region has the DNA TGTGCCAGCAGCTTAGTTCATGGGGACAGGGGCCTTTACTATGGCTACACCTTC. This translates into CASSLVHGDRGLYYGYTF.

The chain employs TRBV6-5 and TRBJ1-5; D gene ambiguous. V was cut by 4 bases and J by 6 bases, with 7 bases left in between. The CDR3 totals 12 residues. The germline V gene has CDR1 MNHEY and CDR2 SVGAGI. CDR3 coding DNA: TGTGCCAGCAGTTCCCTCGGTCAGCCCCAGCATTTT. This encodes CASSSLGQPQHF.

This rearrangement joins TRBV27 to TRBJ2-1, with D unclear. The CDR3 has 16 residues. V gave up 0 bases and J gave up 0 bases, with 9 bases separating them. Germline loops: CDR1 MNHEY, CDR2 SMNVEV (reference sequence). In DNA, the CDR3 is TGTGCCAGCAGTTTATCAACTCGCGGCTCCTACAATGAGCAGTTCTTC. Translation: CASSLSTRGSYNEQFF.

The chain joins TRBV7-9 to TRBJ1-1, with D possibly being TRBD1 (5 bases). The CDR3 contains 13 residues. Trimming removed 5 bases from V and 4 bases from J, with 11 bases in between. From germline, CDR1 is SEHNR and CDR2 FQNEAQ (reference sequence). Written as DNA, the CDR3 is TGTGCCAGCAGCGGGGAGGGGCGCACTGAAGCTTTCTTT. This gives the protein CASSGEGRTEAFF.

V gene TRBV4-1 combines with J gene TRBJ2-7, with unresolved D. The CDR3 has 17 residues. The V gene's germline CDR1 is MGHRA and CDR2 YSYEKL. The V end lost 0 bases, the J end lost 3 bases, and 18 bases lay between the germline ends. This CDR3 is CASSQDPTRAISYEQYF. CDR3 in DNA: TGCGCCAGCAGCCAAGATCCCACCCGCGCTATCAGCTACGAGCAGTACTTC.

The chain recombines TRBV4-2 with TRBJ1-1; D unresolved. Germline assignment: CDR1 LGHNA and CDR2 YNFKEQ. The V gene lost 1 base and the J gene lost 2 bases, with 14 bases spanning the gap. This CDR3 is 16 amino acids long. CDR3 nucleotides: TGTGCCAGCAGCCAAGGATGGTTGGATATTAACACTGAAGCTTTCTTT. Protein: CASSQGWLDINTEAFF.

As concerns this clone: Other DNA variants within this sample encode the same CDR3. The chain employs TRBV9 and TRBJ2-5; 8 bases map to TRBD2. Germline CDR1 and CDR2: SGDLS and YYNGEE. CDR3 length: 16 residues. After removal of 4 bases from V and 5 bases from J, the junction contained 13 bases not matched to a gene. The CDR3 DNA is TGTGCCAGCAGCCCGACAGGAGCGGGAGAGAGGGAGACCCAGTACTTC. It encodes CASSPTGAGERETQYF. Variable domain in full (rest from reference TRBV9 and TRBJ2-5): DSGVTQTPKHLITATGQRVTLRCSPRSGDLSVYWYQQSLDQGLQFLIQYYNGEERAKGNILERFSAQQFPDLHSELNLSSLELGDSALYFCASSPTGAGERETQYFGPGTRLLVL.

This sequence joins TRBV4-2 and TRBJ2-2; the match to TRBD2 covers 13 bases. Germline loops: CDR1 LGHNA, CDR2 YNFKEQ. V gave up 9 bases and J gave up 5 bases; unmatched junction bases: 3. The CDR3 extends over 14 amino acids. As DNA, the CDR3 is TGTGCCAGTGGACTAGCGGGAGTGACCGGGGAGCTGTTTTTT. Translation gives CASGLAGVTGELFF.

The chain couples TRBV5-1 to TRBJ1-2, with TRBD1 matching over 8 bases. V lost 5 bases and J lost 4; bases outside the gene matches: 10. Germline CDR1 reads SGHRS; CDR2 reads YFSETQ. This CDR3 has 15 residues. In DNA, the CDR3 is TGCGCCAGCAGTCCTGGACAGGGAGGAGGCTATGGCTACACCTTC. This translates into CASSPGQGGGYGYTF.

The V gene is TRBV7-2, the J gene TRBJ2-1; 11 nucleotides match TRBD2. CDR3 length: 14 residues. The germline CDR1 and CDR2 sequences are SGHTA and FQGNSA. Unmatched junction bases numbered 1, after V lost 5 bases and J lost 4 bases. This chain's CDR3 is CASSRLAGYNEQFF. The CDR3 DNA reads TGTGCCAGCAGCCGACTAGCGGGATACAATGAGCAGTTCTTC.

V and J are TRBV18 and TRBJ2-5; 8 positions agree with TRBD1. The ends lost 2 bases at V and 0 bases at J; junction bases unmatched: 11. Germline lookup yields CDR1 KGHSH and CDR2 LQKENI. This CDR3 is 18 amino acids long. CDR3 residues: CASSPYSSTGANQETQYF. The CDR3 coding sequence is TGTGCCAGCTCACCATACTCGTCGACAGGGGCCAACCAAGAGACCCAGTACTTC.

This rearrangement joins TRBV12-5 to TRBJ2-5, with TRBD2 as a possible D gene (7 bases). The CDR3 loop spans 17 amino acids. V shed 1 base and J shed 2 bases, with 17 bases lying between them. Germline V gives CDR1 LGHNT, CDR2 FRNRAP. The CDR3 coding sequence is TGTGCTAGTGGTTTGGCCCGGGGGGCAGGGTGGCAAGAGACCCAGTACTTC. As protein: CASGLARGAGWQETQYF.